This T cell receptor (beta chain) was sequenced for a study of T-cell reconstitution after alpha-beta-depleted transplantation in children. V lost 0 bases and J lost 3; bases outside the gene matches: 13. Germline values: CDR1 SGDLS, CDR2 YYNGEE. This CDR3 spans 19 amino acids. Molecular barcoding with unique molecular identifiers was used for the TCRbeta library. One entry per CDR3 protein results from TCRdb running MiXCR on the PCR reads. The repertoire consists of some 200,000 distinct CDR3 sequences, with about 9.2% occurring once and the leading ten covering about 6.2%. This clonotype has more than one count but fewer than ten.

This clonotype was sampled from a human donor who donated a stem cell graft to a child with acute lymphoblastic leukemia. The chain joins TRBV9 to TRBJ2-7; 12 nucleotides align to TRBD2. The sample was PBMCs from the stem cell graft donor, taken from the stem cell graft. Here the CDR3 DNA reads TGTGCCAGCAGCGTAGCCAACTTCCCTAGCGGGGGGGAATACTACGAGCAGTACTTC. Translating gives CASSVANFPSGGEYYEQYF.